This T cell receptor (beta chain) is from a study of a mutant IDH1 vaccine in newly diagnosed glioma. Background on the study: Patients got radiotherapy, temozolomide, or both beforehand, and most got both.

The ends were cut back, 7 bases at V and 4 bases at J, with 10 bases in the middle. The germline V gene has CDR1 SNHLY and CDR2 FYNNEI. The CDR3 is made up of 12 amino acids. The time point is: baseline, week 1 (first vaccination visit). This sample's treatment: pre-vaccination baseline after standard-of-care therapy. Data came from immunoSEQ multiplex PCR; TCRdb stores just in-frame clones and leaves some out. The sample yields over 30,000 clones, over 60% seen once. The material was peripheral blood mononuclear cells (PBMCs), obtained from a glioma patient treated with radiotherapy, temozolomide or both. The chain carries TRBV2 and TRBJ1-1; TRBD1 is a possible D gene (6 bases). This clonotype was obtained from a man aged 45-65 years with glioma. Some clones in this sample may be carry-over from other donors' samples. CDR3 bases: TGTGCCAGCAAAGGGGGGGGCACTGAAGCTTTCTTT. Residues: CASKGGGTEAFF.